This TCR beta chain was sequenced during a study of T cells in Graves' hyperthyroidism and ophthalmopathy. This clonotype was detected only a few times. This CDR3 has 13 amino acids. Trimming took 5 bases from V and 8 from J, leaving 15 bases between them. RNA transcripts served as the template for amplifying TCR beta CDR3 regions. In the first-round RT-PCR of the TCR CDR3, the HTBI primer set was used. MiXCR, applied by TCRdb to the multiplex PCR reads, yields one record per CDR3 protein. The top ten hold roughly 7% of the sample, which has around 600,000 distinct CDR3 sequences, 12% to 15% seen once.

Material for sequencing was blood. The V and J genes are TRBV12-3 or TRBV12-4 and TRBJ1-2; D not resolved. This sequence was found in a woman aged 18-29 years with Graves' ophthalmopathy. DNA for the CDR3: TGTGCCAGCAGTCCTAATGGCGCGGGAGGCTACACCTTC. This encodes CASSPNGAGGYTF.